The 30 T cell receptor beta chains below were found in one sample sequenced in a study of blood T cell repertoires in COVID-19. The protocol was immunoSEQ multiplex PCR, while the TCRdb copy is restricted to in-frame clones and leaves out a portion. The table lists about 87,000 clones, over 75% of them singletons. Specimen: peripheral blood. These receptors were taken from a woman at least 80 years old with active or convalescent COVID-19.

The table lists this clone with a few counts. The genes are TRBV19 and TRBJ1-2; D not certain. The CDR3 runs to 13 residues. Trimming stripped 0 bases from V and 8 bases from J, with 10 bases between. Per the germline V gene, CDR1 is LNHDA and CDR2 is SQIVND (reference sequence). The DNA of the CDR3 is TGTGCCAGTAGTATAGATCGGGAGTGGGGCTACACCTTC. As protein: CASSIDREWGYTF.

The chain links TRBV12-3 or TRBV12-4 to TRBJ2-3; D not resolved. V was shortened by 2 bases and J by 1 base, with 4 bases between the two germline ends. The CDR3 sequence is 13 residues long. The CDR3 DNA is TGTGCCAGCAGTTTATTCGGCACAGATACGCAGTATTTT. Amino acids: CASSLFGTDTQYF.

The rearrangement uses TRBV19 and TRBJ1-5; D remains unclear. Germline CDR1 and CDR2: LNHDA and SQIVND (reference sequence). The CDR3 covers 13 residues. V lost 3 bases and J 1 base, leaving 4 bases between the germline ends. Here the CDR3 DNA reads TGTGCCAGTAGTATCCCGAGCAATCAGCCCCAGCATTTT. This codes for CASSIPSNQPQHF.

The chain combines TRBV2 with TRBJ2-2; D remains ambiguous. The CDR3 spans 15 residues. Germline assignment: CDR1 SNHLY and CDR2 FYNNEI. Trimming shortened V by 2 bases and J by 0 bases, and 7 bases separated the two germline ends. CDR3 loop: CASSETVANTGELFF. In nucleotides, the CDR3 is TGTGCCAGCAGTGAAACGGTAGCGAACACCGGGGAGCTGTTTTTT.

The rearrangement uses TRBV18 and TRBJ2-7, with 7 positions matching TRBD2. The CDR3 has 14 residues. CDR1 and CDR2 (germline): KGHSH, LQKENI. V shed 2 bases, J shed 4 bases, and the junction held 5 bases outside the gene matches. The DNA for the CDR3 is TGTGCCAGCTCACCAGGGGCGGGAGATTACGAGCAGTACTTC. Protein: CASSPGAGDYEQYF.

The chain joins TRBV6-2 or TRBV6-3 to TRBJ2-7; D is undetermined. The length of the CDR3 is 11 residues. V shed 6 bases and J shed 3 bases, with 6 bases lying between them. From germline, CDR1 is MNHEY and CDR2 SVGEGT. The CDR3 is CASSTIYEQYF. DNA for the CDR3: TGTGCCAGCAGCACTATCTACGAGCAGTACTTC.

This chain's CDR3 is CAWSPKPMLEQFF. The CDR3 DNA reads as TGTGCCTGGAGTCCCAAACCTATGCTTGAGCAGTTCTTC. This sequence joins TRBV30 and TRBJ2-1, with D unclear. V gave up 2 bases and J gave up 9 bases, with 14 bases separating them. Per germline, CDR1 GTSNPN and CDR2 SVGIG (reference sequence). CDR3 size: 13 residues.

The chain combines TRBV27 with TRBJ2-5; TRBD2 matches 7 bases. Germline trimming cut 0 bases from V and 5 bases from J; bases unmatched to any gene: 6. Germline V gives CDR1 MNHEY, CDR2 SMNVEV (reference sequence). The CDR3 consists of 15 residues. The CDR3 spells CASSLSGRAGETQYF. CDR3 in DNA: TGTGCCAGCAGTTTATCTGGGAGGGCCGGGGAGACCCAGTACTTC.

The sample holds one count of this clone. The rearrangement links TRBV28 to TRBJ2-7; perhaps TRBD2 as D (5 bases). V was cut by 4 bases and J by 3 bases, with 10 bases left in between. CDR3 length equals 13 residues. Germline V gives CDR1 MDHEN, CDR2 SYDVKM. This CDR3 is CASSSGLIYEQYF. The DNA of the CDR3 is TGTGCCAGCAGTTCTGGACTGATCTACGAGCAGTACTTC.

The chain employs TRBV7-3 and TRBJ2-5; no reliable D call. The CDR3 runs to 15 residues. The V gene lost 5 bases and the J gene lost 5 bases, with 18 bases spanning the gap. The V gene's germline CDR1 is SGHTA and CDR2 FQGTGA. The CDR3 bases are TGTGCCAGCAGCCCCACCGGGTTTGAGAGTGAGACCCAGTACTTC. Its protein product is CASSPTGFESETQYF. The full variable domain, with the rest looked up from reference TRBV7-3 and TRBJ2-5, is GAGVSQTPSNKVTEKGKYVELRCDPISGHTALYWYRQSLGQGPEFLIYFQGTGAADDSGLPNDRFFAVRPEGSVSTLKIQRTERGDSAVYLCASSPTGFESETQYFGPGTRLLVL.

This clone has only a few counts. The gene calls are TRBV18 and TRBJ1-1; 9 bases match TRBD1. After removal of 2 bases from V and 8 bases from J, the junction contained 18 bases not matched to a gene. CDR3 length: 18 residues. In germline, CDR1 is KGHSH, CDR2 LQKENI. The CDR3 here is CASSPVAQGALSRSEAFF. CDR3 sequence (DNA): TGTGCCAGCTCACCAGTAGCACAGGGGGCACTTAGTAGATCAGAAGCTTTCTTT. Together with reference TRBV18 and TRBJ1-1, the CDR3 gives the full variable domain: NAGVMQNPRHLVRRRGQEARLRCSPMKGHSHVYWYRQLPEEGLKFMVYLQKENIIDESGMPKERFSAEFPKEGPSILRIQQVVRGDSAAYFCASSPVAQGALSRSEAFFGQGTRLTVV.

The CDR3 sequence: CASSAEGRTEAFF. For the CDR3, the DNA is TGTGCCAGCAGTGCAGAAGGCAGGACTGAAGCTTTCTTT. This chain links TRBV2 with TRBJ1-1; D ambiguous. CDR1 is SNHLY, CDR2 FYNNEI, per germline. Trimming cost V 4 bases and J 5 bases, with 11 bases left between them. The CDR3 is 13 amino acids. The entire variable domain, with the rest obtained from reference TRBV2 and TRBJ1-1, is as follows: EPEVTQTPSHQVTQMGQEVILRCVPISNHLYFYWYRQILGQKVEFLVSFYNNEISEKSEIFDDQFSVERPDGSNFTLKIRSTKLEDSAMYFCASSAEGRTEAFFGQGTRLTVV.

V usage is TRBV6-6 and J usage is TRBJ1-1; D perhaps matches TRBD1 (6 bases). CDR1 and CDR2 from the germline V gene are MNHNY and SVGAGI (reference sequence). With 8 bases removed from V and 1 base from J, the gap between germline ends came to 14 bases. The CDR3 loop spans 14 amino acids. The CDR3 spells CASVVGTTNTEAFF. The DNA for the CDR3 is TGTGCCAGCGTGGTCGGGACAACGAACACTGAAGCTTTCTTT.

The chain couples TRBV4-1 to TRBJ1-5, with D tentatively TRBD1 (6 bases). The CDR3 contains 16 residues. Trimming pared 3 bases from V and 2 bases from J, leaving 14 bases between. Per germline, CDR1 MGHRA and CDR2 YSYEKL. CDR3 nucleotide sequence: TGCGCCAGCAGCCACTTACCCAGGGGAGGCAATCAGCCCCAGCATTTT. Encoded protein: CASSHLPRGGNQPQHF.

The rearrangement uses TRBV5-5 and TRBJ1-2; D is possibly TRBD1 (6 bases). V dropped 3 bases and J dropped 7 bases, with 25 bases sitting between them. Germline CDR1 is SGHKS and CDR2 is YYEKEE (reference sequence). The CDR3 sequence is 17 residues long. The CDR3 loop reads CASSSTSTSGVNGGYTF. In DNA form, the CDR3 reads TGTGCCAGCAGCTCAACCTCGACTTCAGGGGTCAACGGTGGCTACACCTTC.

This chain uses TRBV5-4 with TRBJ1-2; D not certain. V was pared by 0 bases and J by 6 bases, with 9 bases between. The CDR3 is made up of 13 amino acids. In germline, CDR1 is SGHNT, CDR2 YYREEE (reference sequence). The CDR3 region is CASSLVGSDGYTF. For the CDR3, the DNA is TGTGCCAGCAGCTTGGTCGGTTCCGATGGCTACACCTTC.

J is TRBJ2-3 and V is TRBV6-5, with D perhaps matching TRBD1 (5 bases). Trimming removed 4 bases at V and 4 bases at J, with 15 bases between. The CDR3 runs to 15 residues. Germline assignment: CDR1 MNHEY and CDR2 SVGAGI. The CDR3 DNA follows: TGTGCCAGCAGTTCTCAGACCCTGGGGCCAGATACGCAGTATTTT. Its protein is CASSSQTLGPDTQYF.

V is TRBV5-1 and J is TRBJ2-5, with TRBD2 matching 14 bases. This CDR3 contains 18 residues. The germline CDR1 and CDR2 sequences are SGHRS and YFSETQ. Unmatched junction bases numbered 6, after V lost 1 base and J lost 1 base. The CDR3 here is CASSLSRLAGGIQETQYF. CDR3 sequence (DNA): TGCGCCAGCAGCTTGAGTCGACTAGCGGGGGGGATCCAAGAGACCCAGTACTTC. The whole variable domain, remainder taken from reference TRBV5-1 and TRBJ2-5, is KAGVTQTPRYLIKTRGQQVTLSCSPISGHRSVSWYQQTPGQGLQFLFEYFSETQRNKGNFPGRFSGRQFSNSRSEMNVSTLELGDSALYLCASSLSRLAGGIQETQYFGPGTRLLVL.

The CDR3 reads CASSQEQHRGSPLHF. DNA for the CDR3: TGTGCCAGCAGCCAAGAACAGCACCGGGGTTCACCCCTCCACTTT. The V and J genes are TRBV3-1 (or the pseudogene TRBV3-2) and TRBJ1-6; no clear D. Germline V gives CDR1 LGHDT, CDR2 YNNKEL (reference sequence). The CDR3 extends over 15 amino acids. Trimming stripped 0 bases from V and 9 bases from J, with 12 bases between.

The chain couples TRBV7-3 to TRBJ2-5; tentative D call: TRBD2 (5 bases). The CDR3 length is 13 residues. Germline assignment: CDR1 SGHTA and CDR2 FQGTGA. Trimming took off 3 bases at V and 4 bases at J, with 9 bases between the two ends. CDR3 nucleotides: TGTGCCAGCAGCTTGGACTTCGGAGAGACCCAGTACTTC. This gives the protein CASSLDFGETQYF.

The count of this clone is one. The rearrangement joins TRBV28 to TRBJ2-7, with 8 bases aligning to TRBD2. With 5 bases clipped from V and 4 bases from J, the junction kept 7 bases outside the gene matches. Germline CDR1 and CDR2: MDHEN and SYDVKM. This CDR3 region has 14 residues. This CDR3 reads CASSLWTSSYEQYF. For the CDR3, the DNA is TGTGCCAGCAGTCTCTGGACTAGCAGTTACGAGCAGTACTTC.

This clone was counted only a few times. The chain employs TRBV6-5 and TRBJ1-5; a possible D gene is TRBD1 (5 bases). The CDR3 is made up of 13 amino acids. V dropped 2 bases and J dropped 4 bases, with 6 bases sitting between them. Germline CDR1 MNHEY, CDR2 SVGAGI. CDR3 protein: CASSYDRNQPQHF. The CDR3, as DNA: TGTGCCAGCAGTTACGACAGAAATCAGCCCCAGCATTTT.

V gene TRBV6-2 or TRBV6-3 combines with J gene TRBJ2-3; D is possibly TRBD2 (6 bases). This CDR3 is built from 17 residues. Trimming stripped 0 bases from V and 1 base from J, with 14 bases between. The V gene's germline CDR1 is MNHEY and CDR2 SVGEGT. CDR3 sequence reads: CASSYSKAASGTDTQYF. The CDR3 nucleotides are TGTGCCAGCAGTTACTCAAAGGCGGCTAGCGGCACAGATACGCAGTATTTT.

The genes are TRBV6-5 and TRBJ1-5, with D perhaps TRBD1 (5 bases). CDR1 and CDR2 from the germline V gene are MNHEY and SVGAGI. Between the trimmed V and J ends, which lost 6 bases and 1 base, there was a span of 10 bases. The CDR3 length is 14 residues. The CDR3 region has the DNA TGTGCCAGCAGCACAGGTTACAGCAATCAGCCCCAGCATTTT. Its translation is CASSTGYSNQPQHF.

The chain combines TRBV5-6 with TRBJ2-3; possibly TRBD1 for D (6 bases). The V gene's germline CDR1 is SGHDT and CDR2 YYEEEE. This CDR3 spans 15 amino acids. Between the trimmed V and J ends, which lost 4 bases and 8 bases, there was a span of 20 bases. The CDR3 DNA follows: TGTGCCAGCAGCCCGAATGCAGGGACAAGGGTTACGCAGTATTTT. This sequence encodes CASSPNAGTRVTQYF.

J is TRBJ2-1 and V is TRBV6-5; perhaps TRBD1 as D (6 bases). Germline assignment: CDR1 MNHEY and CDR2 SVGAGI. Between the trimmed V and J ends, which lost 6 bases and 7 bases, there was a span of 10 bases. The length of the CDR3 is 12 residues. The CDR3 nucleotides read TGTGCCAGCAGGGGGACACAGAATGAGCAGTTCTTC. Protein: CASRGTQNEQFF.

This clone is a singleton in its sample. The rearrangement links TRBV24-1 to TRBJ1-4, with D tentatively TRBD1 (5 bases). This CDR3 contains 13 residues. Germline assignment: CDR1 KGHDR and CDR2 SFDVKD. Trimming shortened V by 4 bases and J by 8 bases, and 10 bases separated the two germline ends. CDR3 residues: CATSESGGEKLFF. The CDR3 DNA reads as TGTGCCACCAGTGAGAGCGGGGGGGAAAAACTGTTTTTT.

This chain joins TRBV29-1 and TRBJ2-2; tentative D call: TRBD1 (5 bases). V was pared by 6 bases and J by 2 bases, with 13 bases between. The CDR3 length is 14 residues. The germline V gene has CDR1 SQVTM and CDR2 ANQGSEA. The CDR3 reads CSVVGHSNTGELFF. The CDR3, as DNA: TGCAGCGTGGTTGGACATTCTAACACCGGGGAGCTGTTTTTT.

The rearrangement uses TRBV11-2 and TRBJ1-1; 9 nucleotides agree with TRBD1. CDR1 is SGHAT, CDR2 FQNNGV, per germline. Trimming removed 5 bases from V and 1 base from J; junction bases left unmatched: 8. This CDR3 spans 16 amino acids. In nucleotides, the CDR3 is TGTGCCAGCAGCCTTTCCGGGGGACAGGGGAACACTGAAGCTTTCTTT. Translated, it gives CASSLSGGQGNTEAFF.

This clone was found a few times. The rearrangement uses TRBV7-3 and TRBJ2-2; TRBD2 matches at 9 bases. The CDR3 is made up of 18 amino acids. Germline V lookup: CDR1 SGHTA, CDR2 FQGTGA. J lost 4 bases, V lost 5 bases, and 14 bases had no gene match. In nucleotides, the CDR3 is TGTGCCAGCAGCCCACTCGGGTTGGCGGGGGGGACCACCGGGGAGCTGTTTTTT. Its translation is CASSPLGLAGGTTGELFF.